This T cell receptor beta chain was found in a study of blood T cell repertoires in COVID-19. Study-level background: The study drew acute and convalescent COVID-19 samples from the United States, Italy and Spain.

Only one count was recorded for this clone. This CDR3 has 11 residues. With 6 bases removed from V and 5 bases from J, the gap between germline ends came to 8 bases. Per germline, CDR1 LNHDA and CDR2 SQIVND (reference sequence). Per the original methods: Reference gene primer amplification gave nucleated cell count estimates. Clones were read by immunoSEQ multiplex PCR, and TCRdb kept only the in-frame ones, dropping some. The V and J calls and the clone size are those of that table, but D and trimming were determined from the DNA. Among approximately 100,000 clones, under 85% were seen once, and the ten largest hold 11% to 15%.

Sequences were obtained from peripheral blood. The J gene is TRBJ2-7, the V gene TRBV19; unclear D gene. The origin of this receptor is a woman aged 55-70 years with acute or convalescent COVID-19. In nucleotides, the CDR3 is TGTGCCAGTAGCACCCCTAACGAGCAGTACTTC. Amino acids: CASSTPNEQYF.